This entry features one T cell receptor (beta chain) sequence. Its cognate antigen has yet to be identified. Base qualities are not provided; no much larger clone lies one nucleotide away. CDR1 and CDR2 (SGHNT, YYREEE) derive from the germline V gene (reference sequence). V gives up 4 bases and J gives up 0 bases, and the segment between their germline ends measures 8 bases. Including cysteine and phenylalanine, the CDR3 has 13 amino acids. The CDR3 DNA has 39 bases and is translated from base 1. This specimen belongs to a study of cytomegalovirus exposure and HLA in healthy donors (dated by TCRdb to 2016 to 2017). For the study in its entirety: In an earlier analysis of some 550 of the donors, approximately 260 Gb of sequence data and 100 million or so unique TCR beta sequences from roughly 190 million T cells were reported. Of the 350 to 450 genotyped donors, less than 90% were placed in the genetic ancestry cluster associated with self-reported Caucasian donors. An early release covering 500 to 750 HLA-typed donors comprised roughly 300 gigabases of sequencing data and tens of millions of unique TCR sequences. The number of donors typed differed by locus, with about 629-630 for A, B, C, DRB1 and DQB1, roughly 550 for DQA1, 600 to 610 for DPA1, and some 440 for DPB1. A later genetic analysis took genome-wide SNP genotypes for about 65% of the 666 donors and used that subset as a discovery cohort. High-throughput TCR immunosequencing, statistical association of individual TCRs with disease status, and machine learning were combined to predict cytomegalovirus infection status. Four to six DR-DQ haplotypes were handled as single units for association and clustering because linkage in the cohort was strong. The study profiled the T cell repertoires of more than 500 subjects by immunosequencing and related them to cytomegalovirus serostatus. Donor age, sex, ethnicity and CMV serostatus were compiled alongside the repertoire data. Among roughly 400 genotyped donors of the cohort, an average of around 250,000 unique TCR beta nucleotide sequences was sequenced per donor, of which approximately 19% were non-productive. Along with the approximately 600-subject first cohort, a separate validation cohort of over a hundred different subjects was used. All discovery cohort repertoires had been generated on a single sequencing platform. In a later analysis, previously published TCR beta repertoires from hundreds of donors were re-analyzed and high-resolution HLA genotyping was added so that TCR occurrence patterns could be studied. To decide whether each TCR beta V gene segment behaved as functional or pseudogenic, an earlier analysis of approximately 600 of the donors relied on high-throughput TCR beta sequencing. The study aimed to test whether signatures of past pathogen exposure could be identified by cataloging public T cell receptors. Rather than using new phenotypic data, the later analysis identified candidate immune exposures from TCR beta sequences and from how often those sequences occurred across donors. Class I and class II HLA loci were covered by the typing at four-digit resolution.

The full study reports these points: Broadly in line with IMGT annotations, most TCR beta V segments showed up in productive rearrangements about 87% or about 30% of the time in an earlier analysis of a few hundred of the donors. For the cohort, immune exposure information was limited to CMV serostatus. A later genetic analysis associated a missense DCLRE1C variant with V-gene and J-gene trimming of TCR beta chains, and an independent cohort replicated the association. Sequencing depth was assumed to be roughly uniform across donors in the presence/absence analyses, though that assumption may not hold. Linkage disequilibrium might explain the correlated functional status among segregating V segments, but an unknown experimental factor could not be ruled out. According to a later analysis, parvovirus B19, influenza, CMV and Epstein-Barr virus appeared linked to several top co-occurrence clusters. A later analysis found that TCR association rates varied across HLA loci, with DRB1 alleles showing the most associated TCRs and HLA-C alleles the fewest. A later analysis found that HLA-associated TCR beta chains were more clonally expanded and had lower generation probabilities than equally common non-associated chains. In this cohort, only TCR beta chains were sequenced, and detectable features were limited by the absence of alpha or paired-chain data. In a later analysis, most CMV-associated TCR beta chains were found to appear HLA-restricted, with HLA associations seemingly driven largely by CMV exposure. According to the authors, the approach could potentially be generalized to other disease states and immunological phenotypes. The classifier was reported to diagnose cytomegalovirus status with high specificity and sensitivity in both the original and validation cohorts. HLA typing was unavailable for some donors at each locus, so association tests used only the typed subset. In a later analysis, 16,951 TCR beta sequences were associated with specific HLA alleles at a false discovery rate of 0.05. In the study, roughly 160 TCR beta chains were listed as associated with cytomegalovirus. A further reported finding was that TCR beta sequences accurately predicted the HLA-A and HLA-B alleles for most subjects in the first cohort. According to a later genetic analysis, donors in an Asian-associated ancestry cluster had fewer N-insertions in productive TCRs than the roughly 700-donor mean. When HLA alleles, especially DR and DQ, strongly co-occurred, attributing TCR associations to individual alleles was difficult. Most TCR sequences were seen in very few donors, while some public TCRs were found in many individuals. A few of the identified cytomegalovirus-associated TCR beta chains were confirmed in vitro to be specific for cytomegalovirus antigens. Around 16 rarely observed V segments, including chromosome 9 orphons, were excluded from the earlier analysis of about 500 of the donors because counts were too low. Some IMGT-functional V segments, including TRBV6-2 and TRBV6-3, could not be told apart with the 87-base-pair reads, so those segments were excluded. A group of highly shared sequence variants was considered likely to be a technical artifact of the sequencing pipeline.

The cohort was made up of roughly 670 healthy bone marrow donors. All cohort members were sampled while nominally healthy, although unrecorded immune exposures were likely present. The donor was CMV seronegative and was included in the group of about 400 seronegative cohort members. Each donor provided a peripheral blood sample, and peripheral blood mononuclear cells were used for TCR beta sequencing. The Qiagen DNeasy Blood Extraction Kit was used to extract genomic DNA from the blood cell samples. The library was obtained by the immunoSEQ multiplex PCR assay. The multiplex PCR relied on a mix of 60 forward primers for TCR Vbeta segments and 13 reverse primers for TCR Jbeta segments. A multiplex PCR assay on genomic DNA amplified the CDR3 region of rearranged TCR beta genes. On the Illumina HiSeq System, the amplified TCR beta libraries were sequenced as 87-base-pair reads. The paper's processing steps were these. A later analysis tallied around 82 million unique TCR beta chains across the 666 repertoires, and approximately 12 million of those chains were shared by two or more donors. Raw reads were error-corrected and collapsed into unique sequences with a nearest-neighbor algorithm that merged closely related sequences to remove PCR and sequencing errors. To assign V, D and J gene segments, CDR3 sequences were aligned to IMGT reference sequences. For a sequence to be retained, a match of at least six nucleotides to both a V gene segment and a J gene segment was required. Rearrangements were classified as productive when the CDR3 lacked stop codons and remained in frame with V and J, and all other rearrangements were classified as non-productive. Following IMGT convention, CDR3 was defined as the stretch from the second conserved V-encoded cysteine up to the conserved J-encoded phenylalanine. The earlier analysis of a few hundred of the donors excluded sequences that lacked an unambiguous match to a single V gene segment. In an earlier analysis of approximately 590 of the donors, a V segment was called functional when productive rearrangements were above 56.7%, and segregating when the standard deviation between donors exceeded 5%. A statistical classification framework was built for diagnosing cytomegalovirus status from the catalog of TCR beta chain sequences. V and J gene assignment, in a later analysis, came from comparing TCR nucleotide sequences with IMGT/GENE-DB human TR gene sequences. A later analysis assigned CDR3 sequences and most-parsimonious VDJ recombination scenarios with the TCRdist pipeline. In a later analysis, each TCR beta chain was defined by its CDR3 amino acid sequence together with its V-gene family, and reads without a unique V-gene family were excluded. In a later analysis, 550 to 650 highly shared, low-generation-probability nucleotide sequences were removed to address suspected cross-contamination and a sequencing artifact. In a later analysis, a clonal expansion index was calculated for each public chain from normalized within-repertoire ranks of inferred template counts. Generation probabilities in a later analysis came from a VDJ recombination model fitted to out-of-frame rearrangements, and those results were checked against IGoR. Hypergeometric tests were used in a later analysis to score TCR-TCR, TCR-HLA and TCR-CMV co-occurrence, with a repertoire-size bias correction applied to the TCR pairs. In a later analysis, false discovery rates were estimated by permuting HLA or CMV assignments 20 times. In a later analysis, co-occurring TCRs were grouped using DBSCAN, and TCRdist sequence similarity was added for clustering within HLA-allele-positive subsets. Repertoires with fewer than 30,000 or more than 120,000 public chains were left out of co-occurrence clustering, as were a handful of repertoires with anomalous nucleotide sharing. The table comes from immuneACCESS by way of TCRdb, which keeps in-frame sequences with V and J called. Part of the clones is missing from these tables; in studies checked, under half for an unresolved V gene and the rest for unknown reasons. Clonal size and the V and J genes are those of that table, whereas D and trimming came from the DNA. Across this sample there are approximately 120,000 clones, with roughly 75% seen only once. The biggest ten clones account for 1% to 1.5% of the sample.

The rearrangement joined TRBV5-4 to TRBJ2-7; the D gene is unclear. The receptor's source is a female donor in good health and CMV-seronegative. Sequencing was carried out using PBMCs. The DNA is TGTGCCAGCAGCCACTATAGCTCCTACGAGCAGTACTTC. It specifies CASSHYSSYEQYF.